This is a list of T cell receptor beta chains from one sample in a study of spatial heterogeneity in lung cancer. TCRdb independently ran MiXCR on the 5' RACE reads; one entry per CDR3 protein. Here the sample spans under 150,000 distinct CDR3 sequences, more than 10% being singletons. Specimen: PBMCs, collected at follow-up. These receptors were obtained from a female donor with early-stage non-small cell lung cancer. CDR3s include the opening cysteine and the closing phenylalanine or tryptophan. A D gene is named only where the DNA matches it firmly. Expanded clones get a size class; other rows say once, few or many, or leave the size out.

v_call,d_call,j_call,clone_size,cdr3_nt,cdr3_aa
TRBV3-1,-,TRBJ2-5,-,TGTGCCAGCGGAATGTTCGGGACAACCCAAGAGACCCAGTACTTC,CASGMFGTTQETQYF
TRBV20-1,-,TRBJ2-2,-,TGCAGTGCTAGACTTGCTCAGGGGCAGAACACCGGGGAGCTGTTTTTT,CSARLAQGQNTGELFF
TRBV3-1,-,TRBJ2-1,-,TGTGCCAGCAGCCAAGATCGTCAGAAACGATACAATGAGCAGTTCTTC,CASSQDRQKRYNEQFF
TRBV12-3/TRBV12-4,-,TRBJ1-5,-,TGTGCCAGCAGCCCCTCAATGACACTTAGCAATCAGCCCCAGCATTTT,CASSPSMTLSNQPQHF
TRBV9,TRBD1,TRBJ2-7,many,TGTGCCAGCAGCGCCAGGACAGGGCTGCACGAGCAGTACTTC,CASSARTGLHEQYF
TRBV5-1,-,TRBJ2-5,-,TGCGCCAGCAGACCTGACAGTTTCGAGACCCAGTACTTC,CASRPDSFETQYF
TRBV28,-,TRBJ2-1,-,TGTGCCAGCAGTTTACCCCCCTTAAATTTGTACAATGAGCAGTTCTTC,CASSLPPLNLYNEQFF
TRBV2,-,TRBJ1-2,many,TGTGCCAGCAGTTCCGGGGGACTGACACAAGCTAACTATGGCTACACCTTC,CASSSGGLTQANYGYTF
TRBV6-1,-,TRBJ1-2,many,TGTGCCAGCAGCCGACGGCGGGGTAACTATGGCTACACCTTC,CASSRRRGNYGYTF
TRBV24-1,-,TRBJ2-5,-,TGTGCCTCCAGTGATCGTAACATTGCACGGAGGACCCAGTACTTC,CASSDRNIARRTQYF
TRBV9,TRBD2,TRBJ2-3,few,TGTGCCAGCAGTCCGCATCCTAGCGGGAGCACAGATACGCAGTATTTT,CASSPHPSGSTDTQYF
TRBV11-2,-,TRBJ2-3,-,TGTGCCAGCAGCTTAGCGGGAGTGGCAGATACGCAGTATTTT,CASSLAGVADTQYF
TRBV20-1,-,TRBJ2-1,-,TGCAGTGCTCGGGACTCCCTAATTACCTACAATGAGCAGTTCTTC,CSARDSLITYNEQFF
TRBV12-3/TRBV12-4,-,TRBJ1-1,-,TGTGCCAGCAGTCCCCCAAGGACACGGCCCTCGGCCACTGAAGCTTTCTTT,CASSPPRTRPSATEAFF